This T cell receptor (beta chain) originates from a study of shared clonotypes between healthy human individuals. Background on the study: Participating donors consisted of two women and a few men aged 18 to 49.

The CDR3 is made up of 15 amino acids. CDR1 and CDR2 (germline): WNHNN, SYGVQD (reference sequence). V was pared by 0 bases and J by 10 bases, with 9 bases of the junction left unmatched. The protocol was immunoSEQ multiplex PCR, while the TCRdb copy is restricted to in-frame clones and leaves out a portion. Found here are nearly 750,000 clones, roughly two thirds of them singletons; the top ten hold less than 2%. CD45RA-negative memory and CD45RA+ naive subsets were split from the CD4+ cells. Input material: memory CD4+ T cells sorted from blood. Subset: CD45RA-negative fraction. The origin of this receptor is a woman aged 25-40 years in good health. The chain couples TRBV10-1 to TRBJ2-1, with 7 nucleotides matching TRBD2. Here the CDR3 DNA reads TGCGCCAGCAGTGAGTCGGCGGGAGCTCCCATGGAGCAGTTCTTC. As protein: CASSESAGAPMEQFF.